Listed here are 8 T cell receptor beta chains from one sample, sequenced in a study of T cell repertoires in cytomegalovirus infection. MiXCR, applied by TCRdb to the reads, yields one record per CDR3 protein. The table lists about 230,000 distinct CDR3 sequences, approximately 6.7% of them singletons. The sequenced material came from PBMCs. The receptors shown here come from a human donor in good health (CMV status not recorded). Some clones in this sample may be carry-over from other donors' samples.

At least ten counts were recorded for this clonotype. This CDR3 is CASSLPRRGGKKLFF. In DNA form, the CDR3 reads TGTGCCAGCAGTTTACCGAGAAGGGGCGGTAAAAAACTGTTTTTT. V is TRBV28 and J is TRBJ1-4; perhaps TRBD1 as D (5 bases). CDR3 length: 15 residues. Germline-derived CDR1 and CDR2 are MDHEN and SYDVKM. V was pared by 2 bases and J by 9 bases, with 16 bases between.

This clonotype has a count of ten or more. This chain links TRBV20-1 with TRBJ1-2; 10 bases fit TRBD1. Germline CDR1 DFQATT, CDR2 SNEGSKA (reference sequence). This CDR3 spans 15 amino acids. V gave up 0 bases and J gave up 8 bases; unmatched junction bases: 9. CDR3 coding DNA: TGCAGTGCTAGAGACGCGACAGGGGGCTTTGACGGCTACACCTTC. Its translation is CSARDATGGFDGYTF.

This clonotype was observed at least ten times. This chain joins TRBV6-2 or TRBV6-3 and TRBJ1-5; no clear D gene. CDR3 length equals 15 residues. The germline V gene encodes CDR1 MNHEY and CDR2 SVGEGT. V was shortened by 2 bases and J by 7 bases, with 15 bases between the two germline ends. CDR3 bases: TGTGCCAGCAGTTACGCGTCCCGGGCAACCCAGCCCCAGCATTTT. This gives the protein CASSYASRATQPQHF.

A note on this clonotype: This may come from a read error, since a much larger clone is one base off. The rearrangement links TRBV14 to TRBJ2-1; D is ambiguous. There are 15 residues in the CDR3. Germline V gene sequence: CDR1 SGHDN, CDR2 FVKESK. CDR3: CASSQVGRAYYEQFF. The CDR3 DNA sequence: TGTGCCAGCAGCCAAGTAGGAAGAGCCTACTATGAGCAGTTCTTC.

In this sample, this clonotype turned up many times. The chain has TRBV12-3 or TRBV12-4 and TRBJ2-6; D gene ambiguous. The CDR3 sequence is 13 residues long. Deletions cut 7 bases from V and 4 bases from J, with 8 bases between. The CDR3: CASIRWGANVLTF. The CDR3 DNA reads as TGTGCCAGCATCCGCTGGGGGGCCAACGTCCTGACTTTC.

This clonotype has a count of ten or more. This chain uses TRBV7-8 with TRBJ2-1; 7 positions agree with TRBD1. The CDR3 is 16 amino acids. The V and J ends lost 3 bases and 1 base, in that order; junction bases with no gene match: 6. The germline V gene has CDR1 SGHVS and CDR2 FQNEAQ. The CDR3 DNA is TGTGCCAGCAGCTTGAGAGGGGGCGGATCCTACAATGAGCAGTTCTTC. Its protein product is CASSLRGGGSYNEQFF.

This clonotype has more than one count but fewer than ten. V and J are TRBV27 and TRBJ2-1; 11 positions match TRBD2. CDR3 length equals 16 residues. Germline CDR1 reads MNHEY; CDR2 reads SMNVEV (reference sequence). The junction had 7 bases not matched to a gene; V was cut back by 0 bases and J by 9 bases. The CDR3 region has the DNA TGTGCCAGCAGTTTATCGTCTAGCGGGGGGCCGTTTGAGCAGTTCTTC. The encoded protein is CASSLSSSGGPFEQFF.

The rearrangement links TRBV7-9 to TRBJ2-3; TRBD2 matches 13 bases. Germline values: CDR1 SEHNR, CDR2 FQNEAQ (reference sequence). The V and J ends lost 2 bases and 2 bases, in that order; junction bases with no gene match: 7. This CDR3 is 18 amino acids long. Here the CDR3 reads CASSLQLAGGLPTDTQYF. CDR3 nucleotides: TGTGCCAGCAGCTTACAACTAGCGGGGGGGCTCCCCACAGATACGCAGTATTTT.